A selection of T cell receptor beta chains follows, all from one sample in a study of blood T cell repertoires in COVID-19. Sequenced by immunoSEQ multiplex PCR; TCRdb stores in-frame clones only, minus some. The sample consists of fewer than 400,000 clones, just under 90% of them appearing once. The sample comprised peripheral blood. All receptors derive from a woman younger than 45 with COVID-19, enrolled during active disease. CDR3s include the opening cysteine and the closing phenylalanine or tryptophan. The order of the fields is CDR3 DNA, CDR3 protein, clone size, CDR3 length, V gene, J gene, D gene. D genes are given only for firm matches. Clone size is not always given. Where it is, it says once, few, many or a class for expanded clones.

TGCGCCAGCAGCTTGGAATCAGGGGCAGGTGAGCAGTTCTTC,CASSLESGAGEQFF,few,14,TRBV5-1,TRBJ2-1,-
TGTGCCAGTAGTACAGGGGCCGAGCAGTACTTC,CASSTGAEQYF,-,11,TRBV19,TRBJ2-7,-
TGTGCCAGCAGCCAAGATCTTCATCTAAACACTGAAGCTTTCTTT,CASSQDLHLNTEAFF,-,15,TRBV3-1/TRBV3-2,TRBJ1-1,-
TGTGCCAGCAGCTTAGATAACAGGGGAGTACCCCTCCACTTT,CASSLDNRGVPLHF,-,14,TRBV11-3,TRBJ1-6,TRBD1
TGTGCCAGCAGTGAACTGGCGGGGGAAGGATACGAGCAGTACTTC,CASSELAGEGYEQYF,few,15,TRBV6-1,TRBJ2-7,TRBD2
TGTGCCAGCAGCTACTTCGGAGGGGGCATTGAAGCTTTCTTT,CASSYFGGGIEAFF,-,14,TRBV6-5,TRBJ1-1,TRBD1
TGTGCCAGCAGCACAAGGCAACAGGGGGCGCGTCTCTACGAGCAGTACTTC,CASSTRQQGARLYEQYF,-,17,TRBV7-9,TRBJ2-7,TRBD1
TGTGCCAGCAGCTTAGCGCTAAGCAATCAGCCCCAGCATTTT,CASSLALSNQPQHF,-,14,TRBV7-8,TRBJ1-5,-
TGCGCCAGCAGCTTGGCCCCCCTTAACTATGGCTACACCTTC,CASSLAPLNYGYTF,-,14,TRBV5-1,TRBJ1-2,-
TGTGCCAGCAGTCCCGGGGATACGCAGTATTTT,CASSPGDTQYF,-,11,TRBV27,TRBJ2-3,-
TGTGCCAGCAGCACGAGACAGGGGATAGGGGAGACCCAGTACTTC,CASSTRQGIGETQYF,-,15,TRBV11-3,TRBJ2-5,TRBD1
TGTGCCAGCGGAGTCAGGGCGGGAACTGAAGCTTTCTTT,CASGVRAGTEAFF,-,13,TRBV6-4,TRBJ1-1,-
TGTGCCAGCAGGCCAGCGGGGTACACTGAAGCTTTCTTT,CASRPAGYTEAFF,-,13,TRBV6-6,TRBJ1-1,-
TGTGCCAGCAGTCAGACAGGGCCTGGGGAGACCCAGTACTTC,CASSQTGPGETQYF,-,14,TRBV6-6,TRBJ2-5,TRBD1
TGTGCCAGCAGTATGGGACAGGAAAACATTCAGTACTTC,CASSMGQENIQYF,-,13,TRBV5-4,TRBJ2-4,TRBD1
TGTGCCAGCAGTGCTGGATTGGTGCGGGAGCAGTACTTC,CASSAGLVREQYF,-,13,TRBV6-6,TRBJ2-7,-
TGTGCCAGCAGCTTAGCGGTTGCTCACTACCGACCTGGAAACACCATATATTTT,CASSLAVAHYRPGNTIYF,-,18,TRBV5-6,TRBJ1-3,-
TGTGCCAGCAGCCTCATATCAGAAGAGACCCAGTACTTC,CASSLISEETQYF,-,13,TRBV7-2,TRBJ2-5,-
TGTGCCAGCTTATGGGAGGTTGGCGAGCAGTACTTC,CASLWEVGEQYF,-,12,TRBV2,TRBJ2-7,-
TGTGCCAGCAGCCTCACCTCGGCGGCTATTAACTATGGCTACACCTTC,CASSLTSAAINYGYTF,-,16,TRBV7-2,TRBJ1-2,-
TGTGCCAGCAGCCCTCTAGCGGGGGCCCACGAGCAGTACTTC,CASSPLAGAHEQYF,-,14,TRBV7-2,TRBJ2-7,TRBD2
TGTGCCAGTAGTATATTAAGCGGGGGAGGGTCAGATACGCAGTATTTT,CASSILSGGGSDTQYF,-,16,TRBV19,TRBJ2-3,TRBD2
TGCGCCAGCAGTTTGGAGCGGGGGGAACCACGGGAGACCCAGTACTTC,CASSLERGEPRETQYF,-,16,TRBV10-1,TRBJ2-5,TRBD2
TGTGCCAGCAGCCCTGACAGGGGGGCTAACTATGGCTACACCTTC,CASSPDRGANYGYTF,-,15,TRBV5-6,TRBJ1-2,TRBD1
TGTGCCAGCAGCTCCGGACAGGGTGTGAAGGATGAGCAGTTCTTC,CASSSGQGVKDEQFF,few,15,TRBV7-3,TRBJ2-1,TRBD1
TGTGCCAGCAGGAAGACAGGGTACTATAATTCACCCCTCCACTTT,CASRKTGYYNSPLHF,-,15,TRBV6-5,TRBJ1-6,TRBD1
TGTGCCTGGAGACGACACCCGAGCTCTGGAAACACCATATATTTT,CAWRRHPSSGNTIYF,once,15,TRBV30,TRBJ1-3,-
TGTGCCAGCACCCCAGCGACAGACTCTGGAAACACCATATATTTT,CASTPATDSGNTIYF,once,15,TRBV6-5,TRBJ1-3,-
TGTGCCAGCAGCTTAGGGGCCCAGGGTGGCGCAGATACGCAGTATTTT,CASSLGAQGGADTQYF,-,16,TRBV7-2,TRBJ2-3,-
TGTGCCAGCAGCGTAGCTCGGACTACCGAGCAGTTCTTC,CASSVARTTEQFF,-,13,TRBV9,TRBJ2-1,-
TGTGCCAGCAGCTCGTCACAGGTTTTCTCTGGGGCCAACGTCCTGACTTTC,CASSSSQVFSGANVLTF,once,17,TRBV5-4,TRBJ2-6,-
TGTGCCAGCAGCCCCGGCGGGCAGGGGCGCGAGCAGTACTTC,CASSPGGQGREQYF,-,14,TRBV5-4,TRBJ2-7,-
TGCGCCAGCAGCCAAGGGGCGTCAGGGAACTACTATGGCTACACCTTC,CASSQGASGNYYGYTF,-,16,TRBV4-3,TRBJ1-2,-
TGTGCCGCAACGGGGGATCAAGAGACCCAGTACTTC,CAATGDQETQYF,-,12,TRBV28,TRBJ2-5,-
TGTGCCAGTAGATGGACTGAGAACTATGGCTACACCTTC,CASRWTENYGYTF,-,13,TRBV19,TRBJ1-2,-
TGTGCCAGCAGCTTGGAGGGCAGGGGTGGCTATGGCTACACCTTC,CASSLEGRGGYGYTF,-,15,TRBV5-4,TRBJ1-2,-
TGTGCCAGCAGCGCTCGGACAGGGGGGGACCCCTATGGCTACACCTTC,CASSARTGGDPYGYTF,-,16,TRBV9,TRBJ1-2,TRBD1
TGTGCCAGCAGCTGGGGGGATCCCTTCTCTGGAAACACCATATATTTT,CASSWGDPFSGNTIYF,few,16,TRBV7-2,TRBJ1-3,-
TGCGCCAGTAGGAAAGGGGCTGGGAACACTGAAGCTTTCTTT,CASRKGAGNTEAFF,-,14,TRBV5-1,TRBJ1-1,-
TGTGCCAGTAGTGCCTATCGGGGAGCCTCCACTGAAGCTTTCTTT,CASSAYRGASTEAFF,-,15,TRBV19,TRBJ1-1,-
TGTGCCAGCTCACCCAGAGCGGGGCAATACAATGAGCAGTTCTTC,CASSPRAGQYNEQFF,-,15,TRBV18,TRBJ2-1,TRBD2
TGTGCCAGCAGCTTAACGCAGTATGGCTACACCTTC,CASSLTQYGYTF,-,12,TRBV5-6,TRBJ1-2,-
TGTGCCAGCAGTACTCCACAGGGAAACACTGAAGCTTTCTTT,CASSTPQGNTEAFF,-,14,TRBV7-9,TRBJ1-1,-
TGTGCCAGCAGTTACCCTAGAAACACTGAAGCTTTCTTT,CASSYPRNTEAFF,-,13,TRBV6-5,TRBJ1-1,-
TGTGCCAGCAGTTACGTCCCCTCTCCGGACTATGGCTACACCTTC,CASSYVPSPDYGYTF,few,15,TRBV6-9,TRBJ1-2,-
TGCGCCAGCAGCTTGGAAGGGCGGGGGGACACCGCTGAAGCTTTCTTT,CASSLEGRGDTAEAFF,-,16,TRBV5-1,TRBJ1-1,-
TGCGCCAGCAGCGCGTCGCAGGGGTTACAAGAGACCCAGTACTTC,CASSASQGLQETQYF,-,15,TRBV5-1,TRBJ2-5,-
TGTGCCAGCAGCGTAGACTGGAATTCACCCCTCCACTTT,CASSVDWNSPLHF,once,13,TRBV9,TRBJ1-6,-
TGTGCCACGGGATCGGTGAGGGCCATGAACACTGAAGCTTTCTTT,CATGSVRAMNTEAFF,-,15,TRBV6-6,TRBJ1-1,-
TGTGCCAGCAGTACATCACTTCGGGGGAACACTGAAGCTTTCTTT,CASSTSLRGNTEAFF,-,15,TRBV27,TRBJ1-1,-
TGCGCCAGCAGCCGAACAGGGGGCACTGAAGCTTTCTTT,CASSRTGGTEAFF,-,13,TRBV4-1,TRBJ1-1,TRBD1
TGCGCCAGCAGCCAAGGGGTTCTCGGCCGGGATCGGAACACTGAAGCTTTCTTT,CASSQGVLGRDRNTEAFF,-,18,TRBV4-1,TRBJ1-1,-
TGTGCCAGCAGCTCGGGACAGGGGAGGACCGGGGAGCTGTTTTTT,CASSSGQGRTGELFF,-,15,TRBV11-2,TRBJ2-2,TRBD1
TGCGCCAGCAGCTTGGTCGCAGGGGACACTGAAGCTTTCTTT,CASSLVAGDTEAFF,-,14,TRBV5-1,TRBJ1-1,-
TGTGCCAGTAGTTCGATAACAGGGCAATCACCCCTCCACTTT,CASSSITGQSPLHF,-,14,TRBV19,TRBJ1-6,-